Listed below are T cell receptor beta chains from one sample, sequenced in a study of blood T cells in healthy people across ages. TCRdb recomputed calls from the 5' RACE reads with MiXCR, one row per CDR3 protein. The repertoire includes roughly 1,500,000 distinct CDR3 sequences, around 39% of them detected once, and approximately 7.9% sits in the top ten. The sequenced material came from blood. Source of these receptors: a woman aged 18-35 years in good health. Each CDR3 is given with its conserved first and last residue. The order of the fields is V gene, CDR3 length, J gene, CDR3 protein.

V gene: TRBV29-1; CDR3 length: 16; J gene: TRBJ1-2; CDR3 protein: CSVEETKAVRLYGYTF
V gene: TRBV2; CDR3 length: 15; J gene: -; CDR3 protein: CASLAGRRLDDEQYF
V gene: TRBV3-1; CDR3 length: 16; J gene: TRBJ2-1; CDR3 protein: CASTLRLAGTYNEQFF
V gene: TRBV7-8; CDR3 length: 17; J gene: TRBJ2-1; CDR3 protein: CASSPTVGTSVPNEQFF
V gene: TRBV5-1; CDR3 length: 17; J gene: TRBJ1-4; CDR3 protein: CASSLLDRGSANEKLFF
V gene: TRBV20-1; CDR3 length: 14; J gene: TRBJ2-7; CDR3 protein: CSATTGVLTSEQYF
V gene: TRBV14; CDR3 length: 15; J gene: TRBJ1-2; CDR3 protein: CASSQVGGVTHGYTF
V gene: TRBV20-1; CDR3 length: 14; J gene: TRBJ2-6; CDR3 protein: CSAGTNSGANVLTF
V gene: TRBV3-1; CDR3 length: 15; J gene: TRBJ2-2; CDR3 protein: CASSQGVAVAGELFF
V gene: TRBV12-3/TRBV12-4; CDR3 length: 18; J gene: TRBJ2-3; CDR3 protein: CASIGAGLAGIQTNTQYF
V gene: TRBV4-1; CDR3 length: 16; J gene: TRBJ1-2; CDR3 protein: CASSPRTESTGSGYTF
V gene: TRBV7-6; CDR3 length: 14; J gene: TRBJ2-7; CDR3 protein: CASSSGQDSYEQYF
V gene: TRBV10-3; CDR3 length: 14; J gene: TRBJ1-1; CDR3 protein: CAISQGQTNTEAFF
V gene: TRBV7-2; CDR3 length: 14; J gene: TRBJ2-5; CDR3 protein: CASSLGGGAKTQYF
V gene: TRBV28; CDR3 length: 13; J gene: TRBJ1-2; CDR3 protein: CASSLGTGTGYTF
V gene: TRBV28; CDR3 length: 16; J gene: TRBJ2-4; CDR3 protein: CASGLKGQGSKNIQYF
V gene: TRBV5-1; CDR3 length: 17; J gene: TRBJ1-1; CDR3 protein: CASSPGQGVVSNTEAFF
V gene: TRBV7-9; CDR3 length: 14; J gene: TRBJ1-4; CDR3 protein: CASSLQSTSGKLFF
V gene: TRBV18; CDR3 length: 13; J gene: TRBJ2-3; CDR3 protein: CASSPNEADTQYF
V gene: TRBV20-1; CDR3 length: 13; J gene: TRBJ2-7; CDR3 protein: CSGIRLAGGEQYF
V gene: TRBV27; CDR3 length: 14; J gene: TRBJ2-5; CDR3 protein: CASSFLGNQEAQYF
V gene: TRBV6-6; CDR3 length: 17; J gene: TRBJ1-6; CDR3 protein: CASSPRSTGSNNSPLHF
V gene: TRBV5-1; CDR3 length: 15; J gene: TRBJ1-2; CDR3 protein: CASSLAGGVDYGYTF
V gene: TRBV25-1; CDR3 length: 15; J gene: TRBJ2-3; CDR3 protein: CASSALATYTDTQYF
V gene: TRBV29-1; CDR3 length: 15; J gene: TRBJ2-1; CDR3 protein: CSVSGTSVPRNEQFF
V gene: TRBV15; CDR3 length: 16; J gene: TRBJ2-3; CDR3 protein: CATSREVGGSTDTQYF
V gene: TRBV20-1; CDR3 length: 15; J gene: TRBJ2-6; CDR3 protein: CSASPGGSGANVLTF
V gene: TRBV11-2; CDR3 length: 11; J gene: TRBJ1-1; CDR3 protein: CASSRQREAFF
V gene: TRBV6-8; CDR3 length: 14; J gene: TRBJ2-3; CDR3 protein: CASMAWAGTDTQYF
V gene: TRBV11-2; CDR3 length: 16; J gene: TRBJ1-6; CDR3 protein: CASSEKYRDWHSPLHF
V gene: TRBV29-1; CDR3 length: 13; J gene: TRBJ2-7; CDR3 protein: CSVDVGGGSEQYF
V gene: TRBV7-2; CDR3 length: 14; J gene: TRBJ2-5; CDR3 protein: CASSLDSHQETQYF
V gene: TRBV5-4; CDR3 length: 13; J gene: TRBJ2-5; CDR3 protein: CASRGRGQETQYF
V gene: TRBV27; CDR3 length: 11; J gene: TRBJ2-1; CDR3 protein: CATFARGEQFF
V gene: TRBV7-9; CDR3 length: 12; J gene: TRBJ2-7; CDR3 protein: CASSLLVGEQYF
V gene: TRBV3-1; CDR3 length: 17; J gene: TRBJ2-5; CDR3 protein: CASSPRNAGPHQETQYF
V gene: TRBV20-1; CDR3 length: 14; J gene: TRBJ1-4; CDR3 protein: CSANGETANEKLFF
V gene: TRBV27; CDR3 length: 15; J gene: TRBJ2-1; CDR3 protein: CASSFGGAVTYEQFF
V gene: TRBV5-1; CDR3 length: 13; J gene: TRBJ1-1; CDR3 protein: CASSSQGVGEAFF
V gene: TRBV4-2; CDR3 length: 16; J gene: TRBJ2-1; CDR3 protein: CASSRPTDRANNEQFF
V gene: TRBV4-1; CDR3 length: 18; J gene: TRBJ2-1; CDR3 protein: CASSQDSGRGGSYNEQFF
V gene: TRBV19; CDR3 length: 15; J gene: TRBJ1-1; CDR3 protein: CASMGGIIISTEAFF
V gene: TRBV27; CDR3 length: 16; J gene: TRBJ2-5; CDR3 protein: CASSLRLAGSQETQYF
V gene: TRBV6-6; CDR3 length: 13; J gene: TRBJ1-5; CDR3 protein: CAGSLALYQPQHF
V gene: TRBV11-2; CDR3 length: 16; J gene: -; CDR3 protein: CASSFGGGTLGLEQYF